This T cell receptor (beta chain) appears in the sequencing data of a study of T cell changes during pregnancy in multiple sclerosis. The protocol was immunoSEQ multiplex PCR, while the TCRdb copy is restricted to in-frame clones and leaves out a portion. Among tens of thousands of clones, around nine tenths were seen once, and the ten largest hold 0.35% to 0.45%. Trimming pared 1 base from V and 8 bases from J, leaving 14 bases between. CDR3 length: 14 amino acids. Germline CDR1 and CDR2: SEHNR and FQNEAQ (reference sequence). The genes are TRBV7-9 and TRBJ1-2, with D perhaps TRBD1 (6 bases). The receptor was isolated from a female donor with multiple sclerosis, enrolled in a pregnancy study. The sequenced sample was CD4+ T cells from peripheral blood mononuclear cells, obtained before pregnancy. The CDR3, as DNA: TGTGCCAGCAGCTTAGGGGGGGGCCGGTTGGGCTACACCTTC. It is translated as CASSLGGGRLGYTF. The whole variable domain, filled in from reference TRBV7-9 and TRBJ1-2, reads DTGVSQNPRHKITKRGQNVTFRCDPISEHNRLYWYRQTLGQGPEFLTYFQNEAQLEKSRLLSDRFSAERPKGSFSTLEIQRTEQGDSAMYLCASSLGGGRLGYTFGSGTRLTVV.